A single sample is the source of the 18 T cell receptor beta chains below, sequenced in a study of shared clonotypes between healthy human individuals. Profiled with immunoSEQ multiplex PCR; TCRdb holds only in-frame clones, not every one. The table has 2 million to 3 million clones, more than 80% seen once. The sample comprised naive CD4+ T cells sorted from blood. Subset specified: CD45RA+ positively selected. The receptor source for this set is a man younger than 35 in good health.

V and J are TRBV5-1 and TRBJ2-3; a weak D match, TRBD1 (5 bases). The CDR3 totals 16 residues. Germline CDR1 SGHRS, CDR2 YFSETQ. The V and J ends lost 4 bases and 0 bases respectively, with 15 bases between them. The CDR3 protein is CASSLVRQSSTDTQYF. CDR3 DNA sequence: TGCGCCAGCAGCCTGGTCCGACAGAGCAGCACAGATACGCAGTATTTT.

V usage is TRBV4-2 and J usage is TRBJ2-5, with a tentative D call TRBD2 (5 bases). Germline V gives CDR1 LGHNA, CDR2 YNFKEQ. V was cut by 0 bases and J by 0 bases, with 8 bases left in between. The CDR3 has 15 amino acids. The CDR3: CASSQDGSYQETQYF. Written as DNA, the CDR3 is TGTGCCAGCAGCCAAGATGGGAGCTACCAAGAGACCCAGTACTTC.

The V call is TRBV7-2, the J call TRBJ2-5; D is uncertain. Looked up from germline, CDR1 is SGHTA and CDR2 is FQGNSA. The CDR3 totals 14 residues. V was cut by 1 base and J by 4 bases, with 10 bases left in between. Here the CDR3 reads CASSLEGLRETQYF. The CDR3 nucleotides read TGTGCCAGCAGCTTAGAGGGTTTGAGAGAGACCCAGTACTTC.

The chain links TRBV7-2 to TRBJ1-1, with D tentatively TRBD1 (5 bases). CDR1 SGHTA and CDR2 FQGNSA come from the germline V gene. The CDR3 runs 14 residues. The V gene lost 3 bases and the J gene lost 6 bases, with 14 bases spanning the gap. In DNA form, the CDR3 reads TGTGCCAGCAGCTTGGCATCCAGGGTTTCTGAAGCTTTCTTT. The encoded protein is CASSLASRVSEAFF.

Notes on this clone: Other DNA sequences in the sample encode the same CDR3. V is TRBV29-1 and J is TRBJ2-6; D is unclear. This CDR3 contains 12 residues. Trimming shortened V by 7 bases and J by 0 bases, and 4 bases separated the two germline ends. Per germline, CDR1 SQVTM and CDR2 ANQGSEA. The CDR3 nucleotides read TGCAGCGCAGGCTCTGGGGCCAACGTCCTGACTTTC. Its protein is CSAGSGANVLTF.

The chain is built from TRBV6-1 and TRBJ2-3, with D possibly matching TRBD1 (6 bases). Trimming shortened V by 3 bases and J by 4 bases, and 17 bases separated the two germline ends. Germline CDR1 reads MNHNS; CDR2 reads SASEGT. The CDR3 length is 16 residues. In DNA, the CDR3 is TGTGCCAGCAGTGAGCCCAGTACGAAGGGGGCAGATACGCAGTATTTT. It yields the protein CASSEPSTKGADTQYF.

This clone turned up a few times. The chain uses TRBV18 and TRBJ2-1, with a tentative D call TRBD2 (6 bases). V lost 6 bases to trimming and J lost 5 bases, with 11 bases between them. The CDR3 runs 13 residues. Germline V gene data show CDR1 as KGHSH and CDR2 as LQKENI. The CDR3 is CASSPTRNNEQFF. CDR3 DNA: TGTGCCAGCTCGCCGACTAGGAACAATGAGCAGTTCTTC. Looking up the rest from reference TRBV18 and TRBJ2-1 gives the full variable domain: NAGVMQNPRHLVRRRGQEARLRCSPMKGHSHVYWYRQLPEEGLKFMVYLQKENIIDESGMPKERFSAEFPKEGPSILRIQQVVRGDSAAYFCASSPTRNNEQFFGPGTRLTVL.

In its sample, this clone was seen once. The chain couples TRBV7-8 to TRBJ1-2, with D perhaps matching TRBD1 (6 bases). Looked up from germline, CDR1 is SGHVS and CDR2 is FQNEAQ. This CDR3 is 14 amino acids long. The V end was cut by 0 bases, the J end by 5 bases, with 10 bases between. This chain's CDR3 is CASSLARTEYGYTF. CDR3 DNA: TGTGCCAGCAGCTTAGCTAGGACAGAGTATGGCTACACCTTC.

The gene calls are TRBV4-3 and TRBJ1-6; D unresolved. CDR1 and CDR2 (germline): LGHNA, YSLEER. The CDR3 covers 15 residues. Trimming shortened V by 1 base and J by 7 bases, and 11 bases separated the two germline ends. In DNA form, the CDR3 reads TGCGCCAGCAGCCAAGGAATTGGGGTGAATTCACCCCTCCACTTT. It is translated as CASSQGIGVNSPLHF.

V usage is TRBV18 and J usage is TRBJ1-3, with unresolved D. With 0 bases removed from V and 2 bases from J, the gap between germline ends came to 8 bases. The CDR3 is 15 amino acids. Germline V gives CDR1 KGHSH, CDR2 LQKENI. CDR3: CASSPPGSTGNTIYF. Here the CDR3 DNA reads TGTGCCAGCTCACCACCGGGCAGCACTGGAAACACCATATATTTT. The full variable domain, rest sourced from reference TRBV18 and TRBJ1-3, is NAGVMQNPRHLVRRRGQEARLRCSPMKGHSHVYWYRQLPEEGLKFMVYLQKENIIDESGMPKERFSAEFPKEGPSILRIQQVVRGDSAAYFCASSPPGSTGNTIYFGEGSWLTVV.

The rearrangement joins TRBV9 to TRBJ2-7; D gene unclear. The CDR3 consists of 15 residues. V was cut by 5 bases and J by 2 bases, with 17 bases left in between. CDR1 is SGDLS, CDR2 YYNGEE, per germline. CDR3 sequence: CASRTLFDGPYEQYF. CDR3 coding DNA: TGTGCCAGCAGGACCCTATTCGACGGACCCTACGAGCAGTACTTC.

The count of this clone is one. The chain links TRBV5-1 to TRBJ2-4, with 12 nucleotides matching TRBD1. V trimming: 0 bases; J trimming: 8 bases; junction bases outside the gene matches: 6. Germline V gives CDR1 SGHRS, CDR2 YFSETQ. This CDR3 has 16 residues. The CDR3 reads CASSLDGTGGSDIQYF. The CDR3 DNA is TGCGCCAGCAGCTTGGATGGGACAGGGGGCAGTGACATTCAGTACTTC.

This clone appeared a single time. The CDR3 region has the DNA TGCAGCGTGCGGTCAGGGGGCTCGTCTGAAGAGACCCAGTACTTC. Translation: CSVRSGGSSEETQYF. V is TRBV29-1 and J is TRBJ2-5, with 8 bases identical to TRBD1. The CDR3 has 15 residues. Losses at the gene ends were 6 bases for V and 3 bases for J; bases not matched to a gene: 12. Germline-derived CDR1 and CDR2 are SQVTM and ANQGSEA.

This chain connects TRBV5-1 to TRBJ1-1; 9 bases line up with TRBD1. Germline V gives CDR1 SGHRS, CDR2 YFSETQ. The J segment lost 9 bases and the V segment lost 4 bases, leaving 7 bases of the junction unmatched. The CDR3 loop spans 13 amino acids. CDR3 sequence reads: CASSLRDRDKAFF. CDR3 sequence (DNA): TGCGCCAGCAGCCTCCGGGACAGGGATAAAGCTTTCTTT. The full variable domain, in which reference TRBV5-1 and TRBJ1-1 provide the parts outside the CDR3, is KAGVTQTPRYLIKTRGQQVTLSCSPISGHRSVSWYQQTPGQGLQFLFEYFSETQRNKGNFPGRFSGRQFSNSRSEMNVSTLELGDSALYLCASSLRDRDKAFFGQGTRLTVV.

The chain has TRBV4-1 and TRBJ1-6; D unclear. The V end lost 2 bases, the J end lost 8 bases, and 19 bases lay between the germline ends. The CDR3 has 17 amino acids. CDR1 is MGHRA, CDR2 YSYEKL, per germline. The CDR3 loop is CASSQFYETSPHSPLHF. The DNA for the CDR3 is TGCGCCAGCAGCCAATTTTATGAAACTAGCCCCCATTCACCCCTCCACTTT.

The V and J genes are TRBV7-2 and TRBJ1-2, with unresolved D. The V and J ends lost 5 bases and 8 bases respectively, with 15 bases between them. In germline, CDR1 is SGHTA, CDR2 FQGNSA. The CDR3 is 13 residues long. CDR3 in DNA: TGTGCCAGCAGCCCAGCCCGGGCGCGGGGCTACACCTTC. Its protein product is CASSPARARGYTF. Variable domain in full (rest from reference TRBV7-2 and TRBJ1-2): GAGVSQSPSNKVTEKGKDVELRCDPISGHTALYWYRQSLGQGLEFLIYFQGNSAPDKSGLPSDRFSAERTGGSVSTLTIQRTQQEDSAVYLCASSPARARGYTFGSGTRLTVV.

A word on this clone: Additional DNA sequences in this sample encode the identical CDR3. This chain joins TRBV19 and TRBJ2-3; D is perhaps TRBD1 (5 bases). The CDR3 is 14 amino acids. Germline assignment: CDR1 LNHDA and CDR2 SQIVND (reference sequence). The V end was cut by 3 bases, the J end by 0 bases, with 7 bases between. The CDR3 nucleotides are TGTGCCAGTAGTATTACAGGTAGCACAGATACGCAGTATTTT. It yields the protein CASSITGSTDTQYF.

The chain joins TRBV6-5 to TRBJ1-6; a possible D gene is TRBD1 (5 bases). CDR3 length: 13 residues. V lost 8 bases, J lost 10 bases, and 15 bases lay in between. In germline, CDR1 is MNHEY, CDR2 SVGAGI. In nucleotides, the CDR3 is TGTGCCAGCCGAGGGGACTCTGGGTCACCCCTCCACTTT. It translates to CASRGDSGSPLHF.